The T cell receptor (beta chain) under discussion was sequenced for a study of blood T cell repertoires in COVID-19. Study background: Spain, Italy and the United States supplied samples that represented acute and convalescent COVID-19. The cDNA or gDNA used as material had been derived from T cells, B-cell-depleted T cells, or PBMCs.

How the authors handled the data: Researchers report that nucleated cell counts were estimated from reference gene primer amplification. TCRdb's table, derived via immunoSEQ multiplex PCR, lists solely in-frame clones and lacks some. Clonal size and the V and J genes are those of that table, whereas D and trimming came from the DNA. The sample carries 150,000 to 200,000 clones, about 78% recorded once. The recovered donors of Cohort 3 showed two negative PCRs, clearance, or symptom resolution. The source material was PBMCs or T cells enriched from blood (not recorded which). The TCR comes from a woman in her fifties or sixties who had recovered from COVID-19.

CDR3 sequence: CASSLRGQGKSPLHF. In nucleotides, the CDR3 is TGTGCCAGCAGCTTACGGGGACAGGGGAAATCACCCCTCCACTTT. This chain connects TRBV11-1 to TRBJ1-6, with 10 bases fitting TRBD1. The CDR3 contains 15 residues. After removal of 2 bases from V and 10 bases from J, the junction contained 5 bases not matched to a gene. Germline lookup yields CDR1 SGHAT and CDR2 FQDESV (reference sequence).